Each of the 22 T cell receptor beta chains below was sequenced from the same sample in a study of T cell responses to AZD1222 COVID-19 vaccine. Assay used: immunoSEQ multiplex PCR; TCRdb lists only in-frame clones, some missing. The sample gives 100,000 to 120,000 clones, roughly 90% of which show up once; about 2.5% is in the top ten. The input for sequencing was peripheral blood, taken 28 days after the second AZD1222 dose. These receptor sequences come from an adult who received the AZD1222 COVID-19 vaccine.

DNA of the CDR3: TGTGCCAGCAGCCTGGACAGCGGATACACAGATACGCAGTATTTT. It specifies CASSLDSGYTDTQYF. The chain carries TRBV5-6 and TRBJ2-3, with D perhaps TRBD1 (6 bases). Between the trimmed V and J ends, which lost 4 bases and 2 bases, there was a span of 14 bases. Germline lookup yields CDR1 SGHDT and CDR2 YYEEEE. This CDR3 comprises 15 residues.

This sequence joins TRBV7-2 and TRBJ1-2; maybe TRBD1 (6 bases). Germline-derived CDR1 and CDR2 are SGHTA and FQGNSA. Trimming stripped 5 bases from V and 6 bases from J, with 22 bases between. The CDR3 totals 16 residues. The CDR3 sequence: CASSQGGQGRENGYTF. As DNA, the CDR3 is TGTGCCAGCAGCCAAGGGGGTCAGGGGAGGGAAAATGGCTACACCTTC.

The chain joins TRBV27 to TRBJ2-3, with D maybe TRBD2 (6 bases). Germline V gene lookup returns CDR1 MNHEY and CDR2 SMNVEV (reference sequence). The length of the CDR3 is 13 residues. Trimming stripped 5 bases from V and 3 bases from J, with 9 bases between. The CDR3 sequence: CASSPDYTDTQYF. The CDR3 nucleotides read TGTGCCAGCAGTCCGGACTATACAGATACGCAGTATTTT.

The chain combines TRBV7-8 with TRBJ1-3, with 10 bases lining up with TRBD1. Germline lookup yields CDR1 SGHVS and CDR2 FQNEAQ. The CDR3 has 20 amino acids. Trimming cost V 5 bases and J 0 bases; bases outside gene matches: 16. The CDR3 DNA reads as TGTGCCAGCAGCGAGTCCGGGACAGGGGTCCGCCTAATCTCTGGAAACACCATATATTTT. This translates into CASSESGTGVRLISGNTIYF.

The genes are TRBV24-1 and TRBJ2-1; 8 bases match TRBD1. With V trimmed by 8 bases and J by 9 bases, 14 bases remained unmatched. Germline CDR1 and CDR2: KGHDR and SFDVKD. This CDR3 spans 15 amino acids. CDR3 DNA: TGTGCCACCACCCGGCCGGAGGACAGGGCTAGTGAGCAGTTCTTC. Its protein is CATTRPEDRASEQFF.

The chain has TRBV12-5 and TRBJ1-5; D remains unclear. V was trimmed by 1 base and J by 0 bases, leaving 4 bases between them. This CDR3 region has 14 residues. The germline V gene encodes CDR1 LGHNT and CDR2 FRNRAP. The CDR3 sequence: CASGLANSNQPQHF. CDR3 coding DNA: TGTGCTAGTGGTTTGGCAAATAGCAATCAGCCCCAGCATTTT.

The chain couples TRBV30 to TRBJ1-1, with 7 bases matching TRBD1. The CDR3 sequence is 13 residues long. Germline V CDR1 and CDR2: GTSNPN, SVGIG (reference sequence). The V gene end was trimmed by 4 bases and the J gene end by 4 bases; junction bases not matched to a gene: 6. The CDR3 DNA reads TGTGCCTGGACCAGGGGGGCTGCCACTGAAGCTTTCTTT. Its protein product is CAWTRGAATEAFF.

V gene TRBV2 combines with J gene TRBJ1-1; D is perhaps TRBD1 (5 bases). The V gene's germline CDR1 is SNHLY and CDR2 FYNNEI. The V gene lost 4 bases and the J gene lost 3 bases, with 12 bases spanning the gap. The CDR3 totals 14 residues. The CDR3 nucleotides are TGTGCCAGCAGTGTCTTGGGGGTCGACACTGAAGCTTTCTTT. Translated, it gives CASSVLGVDTEAFF.

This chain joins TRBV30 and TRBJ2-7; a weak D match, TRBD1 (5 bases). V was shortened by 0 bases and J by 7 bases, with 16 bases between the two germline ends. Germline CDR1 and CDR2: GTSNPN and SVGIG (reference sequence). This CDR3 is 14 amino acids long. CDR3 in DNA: TGTGCCTGGAGTGTACTACAGGAATTTTTTGAGCAGTACTTC. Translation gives CAWSVLQEFFEQYF.

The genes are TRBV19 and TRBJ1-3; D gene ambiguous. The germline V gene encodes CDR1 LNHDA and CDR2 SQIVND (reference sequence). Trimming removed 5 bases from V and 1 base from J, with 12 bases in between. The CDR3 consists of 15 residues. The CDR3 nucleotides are TGTGCCAGTAGTGTCCTGCGGGGATCTGGAAACACCATATATTTT. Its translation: CASSVLRGSGNTIYF.

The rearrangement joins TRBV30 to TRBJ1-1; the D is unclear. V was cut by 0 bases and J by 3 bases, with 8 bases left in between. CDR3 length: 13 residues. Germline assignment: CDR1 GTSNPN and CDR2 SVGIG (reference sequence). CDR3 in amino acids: CAWSVYTDTEAFF. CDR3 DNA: TGTGCCTGGAGTGTTTACACCGACACTGAAGCTTTCTTT.

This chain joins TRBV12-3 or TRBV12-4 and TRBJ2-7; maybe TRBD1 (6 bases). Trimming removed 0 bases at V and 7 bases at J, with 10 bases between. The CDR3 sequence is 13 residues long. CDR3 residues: CASSLAGGLEQYF. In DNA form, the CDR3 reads TGTGCCAGCAGTTTAGCAGGGGGTTTGGAGCAGTACTTC.

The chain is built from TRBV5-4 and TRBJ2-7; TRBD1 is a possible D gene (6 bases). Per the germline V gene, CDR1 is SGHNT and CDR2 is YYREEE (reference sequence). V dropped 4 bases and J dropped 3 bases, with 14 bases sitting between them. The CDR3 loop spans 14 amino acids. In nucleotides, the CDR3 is TGTGCCAGCAGCCACCGACAGGATCTCTACGAGCAGTACTTC. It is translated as CASSHRQDLYEQYF.

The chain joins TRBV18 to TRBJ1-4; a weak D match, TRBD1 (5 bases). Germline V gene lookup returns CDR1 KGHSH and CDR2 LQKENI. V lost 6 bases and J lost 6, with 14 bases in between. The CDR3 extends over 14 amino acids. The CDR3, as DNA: TGTGCCAGCTCCCCCCGGATGACAGATGAAAAACTGTTTTTT. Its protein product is CASSPRMTDEKLFF.

The CDR3 protein is CASSVTTTNEKLFF. The CDR3 region has the DNA TGCGCCAGCAGCGTTACTACAACTAATGAAAAACTGTTTTTT. The V call is TRBV5-1, the J call TRBJ1-4, with D uncertain. There are 14 residues in the CDR3. Trimming pared 4 bases from V and 0 bases from J, leaving 7 bases between. Germline CDR1 and CDR2: SGHRS and YFSETQ.

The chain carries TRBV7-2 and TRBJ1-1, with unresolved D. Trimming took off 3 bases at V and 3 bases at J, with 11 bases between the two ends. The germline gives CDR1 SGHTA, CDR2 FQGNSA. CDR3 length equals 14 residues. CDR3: CASSLLIRDTEAFF. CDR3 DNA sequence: TGTGCCAGCAGCTTGCTCATTAGGGACACTGAAGCTTTCTTT.

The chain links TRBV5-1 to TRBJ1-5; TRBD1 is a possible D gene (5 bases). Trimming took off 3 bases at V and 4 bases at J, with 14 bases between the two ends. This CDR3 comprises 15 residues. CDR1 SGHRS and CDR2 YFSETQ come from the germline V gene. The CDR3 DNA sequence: TGCGCCAGCAGCTCGGGGGAGGCCCAAAATCAGCCCCAGCATTTT. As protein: CASSSGEAQNQPQHF.

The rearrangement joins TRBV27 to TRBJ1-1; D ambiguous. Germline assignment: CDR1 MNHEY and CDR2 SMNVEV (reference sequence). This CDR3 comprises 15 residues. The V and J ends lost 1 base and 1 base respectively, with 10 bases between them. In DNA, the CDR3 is TGTGCCAGCAGTTTATGGGCAGCCCCGAACACTGAAGCTTTCTTT. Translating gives CASSLWAAPNTEAFF.

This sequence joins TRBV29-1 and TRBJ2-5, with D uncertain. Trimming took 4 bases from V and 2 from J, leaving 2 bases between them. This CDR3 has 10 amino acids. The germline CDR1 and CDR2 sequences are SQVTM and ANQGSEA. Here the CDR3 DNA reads TGCAGCGTTGGTCAAGAGACCCAGTACTTC. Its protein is CSVGQETQYF.

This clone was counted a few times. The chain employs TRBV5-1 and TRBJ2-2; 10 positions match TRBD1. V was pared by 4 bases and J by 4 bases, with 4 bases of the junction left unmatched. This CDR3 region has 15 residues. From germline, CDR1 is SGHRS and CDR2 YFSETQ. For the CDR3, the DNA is TGCGCCAGCAGCCAAAGGGACAGGGGCACCGGGGAGCTGTTTTTT. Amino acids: CASSQRDRGTGELFF.

The CDR3 protein is CATSRVVDRVDQPQHF. DNA for the CDR3: TGTGCCACCAGCAGAGTGGTCGACAGGGTGGATCAGCCCCAGCATTTT. This chain connects TRBV15 to TRBJ1-5; the match to TRBD1 covers 7 bases. The germline CDR1 and CDR2 sequences are LNHNV and YYDKDF (reference sequence). V dropped 1 base and J dropped 5; count of bases not matched to a gene: 8. The CDR3 totals 16 residues.

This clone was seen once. Here the CDR3 reads CASSPPTGNTEAFF. CDR3 DNA sequence: TGTGCCAGCAGCCCCCCGACAGGAAACACTGAAGCTTTCTTT. The chain employs TRBV28 and TRBJ1-1, with D tentatively TRBD1 (6 bases). V was shortened by 6 bases and J by 2 bases, with 13 bases between the two germline ends. Germline V gene sequence: CDR1 MDHEN, CDR2 SYDVKM. CDR3 length: 14 amino acids.